The next 21 T cell receptor beta chains were all read from a single sample in a study of cytomegalovirus exposure and HLA in healthy donors. The table came from immunoSEQ multiplex PCR; TCRdb's copy has only in-frame clones and leaves some out. The sample gives 250,000 to 350,000 clones, 87% of which show up once; over 1% is in the top ten. Sequenced input: PBMCs. These receptors were collected from a woman between 25 and 40 years old in good health and CMV-seropositive.

The chain joins TRBV5-1 to TRBJ2-5; D remains unclear. This CDR3 contains 13 residues. V dropped 0 bases and J dropped 2 bases, with 5 bases sitting between them. The germline CDR1 and CDR2 sequences are SGHRS and YFSETQ. In nucleotides, the CDR3 is TGCGCCAGCAGCTTGGCCATACAAGAGACCCAGTACTTC. It encodes CASSLAIQETQYF.

V and J are TRBV7-9 and TRBJ2-3; tentative D call: TRBD2 (7 bases). Looked up from germline, CDR1 is SEHNR and CDR2 is FQNEAQ (reference sequence). Trimming cost V 5 bases and J 5 bases, with 17 bases left between them. The CDR3 has 15 residues. CDR3 coding DNA: TGTGCCAGCAGCCTACGGGGGGCCGAAAAAGATACGCAGTATTTT. Its translation is CASSLRGAEKDTQYF.

The chain recombines TRBV6-5 with TRBJ2-4, with 8 bases fitting TRBD2. This CDR3 spans 16 amino acids. Germline-derived CDR1 and CDR2 are MNHEY and SVGAGI. V gave up 4 bases and J gave up 9 bases; unmatched junction bases: 14. This CDR3 is CASSSSSGTPTGIQYF. Here the CDR3 DNA reads TGTGCCAGCAGTTCTAGTAGCGGGACCCCCACGGGCATTCAGTACTTC.

Comment on this clone: Other DNA sequences in this specimen translate into the identical CDR3. This chain connects TRBV27 to TRBJ2-7; D call uncertain. Germline CDR1 reads MNHEY; CDR2 reads SMNVEV (reference sequence). This CDR3 contains 11 residues. V was trimmed by 2 bases and J by 4 bases, leaving 3 bases between them. The CDR3 region has the DNA TGTGCCAGCAGTTTAGGGTACGAGCAGTACTTC. Translation: CASSLGYEQYF.

This chain uses TRBV27 with TRBJ2-7; TRBD1 matches at 12 bases. V dropped 6 bases and J dropped 3; count of bases not matched to a gene: 6. Germline CDR1 MNHEY, CDR2 SMNVEV (reference sequence). This CDR3 comprises 15 residues. The CDR3 sequence is CASRTGTGGFYEQYF. The DNA for the CDR3 is TGTGCCAGCAGGACCGGGACAGGGGGCTTCTACGAGCAGTACTTC.

This clone was counted once. The V and J genes are TRBV4-1 and TRBJ2-7; D is undetermined. Trimming pared 2 bases from V and 0 bases from J, leaving 8 bases between. The CDR3 sequence is 14 residues long. Per the germline V gene, CDR1 is MGHRA and CDR2 is YSYEKL. The CDR3 loop reads CASSQFSSSYEQYF. CDR3 in DNA: TGCGCCAGCAGCCAATTTTCGAGCTCCTACGAGCAGTACTTC.

This clone was picked up a small number of times. The rearrangement uses TRBV18 and TRBJ2-2; a possible D gene is TRBD2 (6 bases). The V end lost 1 base, the J end lost 1 base, and 7 bases lay between the germline ends. The germline V gene encodes CDR1 KGHSH and CDR2 LQKENI. This CDR3 is 15 amino acids long. CDR3 nucleotide sequence: TGTGCCAGCTCACCACTAGCGGTGAACACCGGGGAGCTGTTTTTT. Translated: CASSPLAVNTGELFF.

The chain recombines TRBV30 with TRBJ2-7, with 8 bases matching TRBD2. The CDR3 length is 17 residues. V gave up 0 bases and J gave up 2 bases; unmatched junction bases: 12. CDR1 is GTSNPN, CDR2 SVGIG, per germline (reference sequence). In DNA form, the CDR3 reads TGTGCCTGGAGTGTTGCGGTGTTCCGGGAGGGGACCTACGAGCAGTACTTC. This sequence encodes CAWSVAVFREGTYEQYF.

J is TRBJ2-7 and V is TRBV5-1; 8 bases fit TRBD1. The ends lost 0 bases at V and 6 bases at J; junction bases unmatched: 2. The CDR3 has 13 residues. Germline V lookup: CDR1 SGHRS, CDR2 YFSETQ. CDR3 loop: CASSLGTGGEQYF. CDR3 nucleotide sequence: TGCGCCAGCAGCTTGGGAACAGGGGGCGAGCAGTACTTC.

The J gene is TRBJ2-3, the V gene TRBV7-9, with 7 bases identical to TRBD1. Trimming took 2 bases from V and 0 from J; bases not matched to a gene: 5. Germline V gene data show CDR1 as SEHNR and CDR2 as FQNEAQ (reference sequence). The CDR3 extends over 16 amino acids. This chain's CDR3 is CASSLIETGSTDTQYF. CDR3 bases: TGTGCCAGCAGCTTAATTGAGACAGGGAGCACAGATACGCAGTATTTT.

The V call is TRBV2, the J call TRBJ1-5; D perhaps matches TRBD1 (6 bases). This CDR3 is 16 amino acids long. Germline V lookup: CDR1 SNHLY, CDR2 FYNNEI. With 5 bases removed from V and 0 bases from J, the gap between germline ends came to 14 bases. DNA for the CDR3: TGTGCCAGCAGTCGGACGGGCAGGGGTAGCAATCAGCCCCAGCATTTT. Translation gives CASSRTGRGSNQPQHF.

The chain employs TRBV7-8 and TRBJ2-7, with D tentatively TRBD1 (5 bases). The CDR3 covers 12 residues. The V gene's germline CDR1 is SGHVS and CDR2 FQNEAQ. The V end lost 1 base, the J end lost 5 bases, and 6 bases lay between the germline ends. The CDR3 DNA is TGTGCCAGCAGCTTAGAACAGGACGAGCAGTACTTC. Translated: CASSLEQDEQYF.

The chain has TRBV28 and TRBJ1-2; TRBD1 matches 8 bases. CDR3 size: 15 residues. V was pared by 2 bases and J by 3 bases, with 5 bases of the junction left unmatched. Germline V gives CDR1 MDHEN, CDR2 SYDVKM. CDR3 sequence (DNA): TGTGCCAGCAGTTTAGGACAGGGATTGGACTATGGCTACACCTTC. As protein: CASSLGQGLDYGYTF.

V and J are TRBV19 and TRBJ2-7, with 8 positions matching TRBD2. In germline, CDR1 is LNHDA, CDR2 SQIVND (reference sequence). With V trimmed by 1 base and J by 4 bases, 6 bases remained unmatched. The CDR3 extends over 15 amino acids. The CDR3 nucleotides read TGTGCCAGTAGTATAGGAAGCGGGAGCGTATACGAGCAGTACTTC. This codes for CASSIGSGSVYEQYF.

V usage is TRBV2 and J usage is TRBJ2-7; 7 bases are shared with TRBD1. CDR1 SNHLY and CDR2 FYNNEI come from the germline V gene. With 10 bases clipped from V and 2 bases from J, the junction kept 5 bases outside the gene matches. CDR3 length equals 12 residues. CDR3 in amino acids: CATKTGTYEQYF. As DNA, the CDR3 is TGTGCCACCAAGACAGGGACCTACGAGCAGTACTTC.

The chain couples TRBV27 to TRBJ2-2, with D possibly matching TRBD1 (5 bases). Germline CDR1 is MNHEY and CDR2 is SMNVEV (reference sequence). Trimming cost V 2 bases and J 2 bases, with 9 bases left between them. The CDR3 length is 15 residues. The CDR3 loop is CASSLADTNTGELFF. In DNA, the CDR3 is TGTGCCAGCAGTTTAGCGGACACAAACACCGGGGAGCTGTTTTTT.

The chain has TRBV27 and TRBJ1-2, with 9 bases fitting TRBD1. This CDR3 contains 15 residues. The germline gives CDR1 MNHEY, CDR2 SMNVEV (reference sequence). The V and J ends lost 7 bases and 1 base, in that order; junction bases with no gene match: 7. CDR3 amino acids: CASTPGQGLNYGYTF. As DNA, the CDR3 is TGTGCCAGCACCCCCGGACAGGGGCTTAACTATGGCTACACCTTC.

This rearrangement joins TRBV7-8 to TRBJ1-2; 7 nucleotides match TRBD1. Germline V gene data show CDR1 as SGHVS and CDR2 as FQNEAQ. This CDR3 contains 18 residues. V dropped 0 bases and J dropped 2; count of bases not matched to a gene: 12. The CDR3 region has the DNA TGTGCCAGCAGCTTAGCCTTTCCTGACAGGGACTTAAACTATGGCTACACCTTC. The encoded protein is CASSLAFPDRDLNYGYTF.

This chain links TRBV27 with TRBJ2-3, with D possibly called TRBD1 or TRBD2 (5 bases each). The CDR3 covers 16 residues. Between the trimmed V and J ends, which lost 5 bases and 0 bases, there was a span of 15 bases. The germline V gene encodes CDR1 MNHEY and CDR2 SMNVEV (reference sequence). CDR3 residues: CASSPGRIPSTDTQYF. The DNA of the CDR3 is TGTGCCAGCAGTCCGGGGCGGATCCCTAGCACAGATACGCAGTATTTT.

This sequence joins TRBV29-1 and TRBJ1-1; TRBD1 aligns across 7 bases. The V gene's germline CDR1 is SQVTM and CDR2 ANQGSEA. With 5 bases clipped from V and 0 bases from J, the junction kept 6 bases outside the gene matches. This CDR3 comprises 14 residues. Here the CDR3 DNA reads TGCAGCGTTCTAAGGGACAGCTTGAACACTGAAGCTTTCTTT. Its translation is CSVLRDSLNTEAFF.

This clone has only one observation. The rearrangement uses TRBV4-3 and TRBJ2-6; D may be TRBD1 (5 bases). CDR3 size: 18 residues. V was shortened by 0 bases and J by 1 base, with 13 bases between the two germline ends. Germline CDR1 is LGHNA and CDR2 is YSLEER. CDR3 in amino acids: CASSQDWGLVSGANVLTF. CDR3 in DNA: TGCGCCAGCAGCCAAGATTGGGGCTTAGTGTCTGGGGCCAACGTCCTGACTTTC.